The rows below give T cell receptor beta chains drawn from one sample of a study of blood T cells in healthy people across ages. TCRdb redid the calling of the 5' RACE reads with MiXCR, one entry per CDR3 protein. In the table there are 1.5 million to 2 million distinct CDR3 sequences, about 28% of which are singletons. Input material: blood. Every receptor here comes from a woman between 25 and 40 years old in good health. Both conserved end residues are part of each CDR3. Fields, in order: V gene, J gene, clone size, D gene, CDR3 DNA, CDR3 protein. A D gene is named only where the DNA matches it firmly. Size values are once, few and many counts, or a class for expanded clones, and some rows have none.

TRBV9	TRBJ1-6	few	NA	TGTGCCAGCAGCGTAGGGGCAGTAACCTCTTCGTATAATTCACCCCTCCACTTT	CASSVGAVTSSYNSPLHF
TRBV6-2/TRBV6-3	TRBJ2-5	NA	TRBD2	TGTGCCAGCAGTCGGACTAGCGGGACGGAGACCCAGTACTTC	CASSRTSGTETQYF
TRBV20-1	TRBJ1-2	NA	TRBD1	TGCAGTGCTAGGGGTCCCGGGACAGGGGGCGTACTCTATGGCTACACCTTC	CSARGPGTGGVLYGYTF
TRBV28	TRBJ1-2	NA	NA	TGTGCCAGCAGTTTATCACAGATCAACTATGGCTACACCTTC	CASSLSQINYGYTF
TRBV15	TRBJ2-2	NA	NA	TGTGCCACCCCACTTCGGGGTACGAACACCGGGGAGCTGTTTTTT	CATPLRGTNTGELFF
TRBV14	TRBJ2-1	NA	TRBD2	TGTGCCAGCAGCCCGAGGACTAGCGGGATCCTCAGGGGTGAGCAGTTCTTC	CASSPRTSGILRGEQFF
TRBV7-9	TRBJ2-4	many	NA	TGTGCCAGCAGCTCCTCTTTCGACAGGAGCTCAAACATTCAGTACTTC	CASSSSFDRSSNIQYF
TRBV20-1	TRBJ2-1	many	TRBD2	TGCAGTGCTAGTGGGCTAGCGGGGAGCTCCTACAATGAGCAGTTCTTC	CSASGLAGSSYNEQFF
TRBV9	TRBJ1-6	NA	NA	TGTGCCAGCAGCGTAGTGGTATTAAGCTCCTATAATTCACCCCTCCACTTT	CASSVVVLSSYNSPLHF
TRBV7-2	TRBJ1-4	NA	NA	TGTGCCAGCAGCACCAGACAGTTGAAAAATGAAAAACTGTTTTTT	CASSTRQLKNEKLFF
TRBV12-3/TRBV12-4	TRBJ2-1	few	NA	TGTGCCAGCACCTTAAGAGCGGACTCCTACAATGAGCAGTTCTTC	CASTLRADSYNEQFF
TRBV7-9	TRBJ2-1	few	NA	TGTGCCAGCAGCTTAGCGATAGACTCCTACAATGAGCAGTTCTTC	CASSLAIDSYNEQFF
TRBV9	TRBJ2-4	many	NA	TGTGCCAGCAGCGTAGGTTCAGGTGAAGGTCATGGGGCCAAAAACATTCAGTACTTC	CASSVGSGEGHGAKNIQYF
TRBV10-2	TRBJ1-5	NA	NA	TGCGCCAGCACCATCGCTCCGGGGTCTCAGCCCCAGCATTTT	CASTIAPGSQPQHF
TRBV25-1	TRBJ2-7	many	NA	TGTGCCAGCAGTGAATATATAGACGGGGACGAGCAGTACTTC	CASSEYIDGDEQYF
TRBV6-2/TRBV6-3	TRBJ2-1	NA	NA	TGTGCCAGCGCCCCTTGGGTGGGAGGTAGAGATGAGCAGTTCTTC	CASAPWVGGRDEQFF
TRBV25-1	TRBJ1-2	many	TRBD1	TGTGCCAGCAAGACGACAGGGAACTATGGCTACACCTTC	CASKTTGNYGYTF
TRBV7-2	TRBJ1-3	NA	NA	TGTGCCAGCAGCTTAGATCAGTGGACAGTGCGCTCTGGAAACACCATATATTTT	CASSLDQWTVRSGNTIYF
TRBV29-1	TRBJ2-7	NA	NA	TGCAGCGTGATCACTCACCCCTACGAGCAGTACTTC	CSVITHPYEQYF
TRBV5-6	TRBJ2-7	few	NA	TGTGCCAGCACCTCTGGACCCTACGACTCCTACGAGCAGTACTTC	CASTSGPYDSYEQYF
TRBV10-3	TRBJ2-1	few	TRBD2	TGTGCCATCAGGGCTAGCGGGAGGGAGGAGAGGCAGTTCTTC	CAIRASGREERQFF
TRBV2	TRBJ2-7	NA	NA	TGTGCCAGCAGTGAACTTAATGAAAGGGGCGAGCAGTACTTC	CASSELNERGEQYF